The present TCR beta chain was sequenced within a study of cytomegalovirus exposure and HLA in healthy donors. Measured with immunoSEQ multiplex PCR; TCRdb has only the in-frame clones, and not every one. The repertoire consists of around 49,000 clones, with about 90% occurring once and the leading ten covering 1.4%. Of note for this clone: Its target is not known.

Points from the study as a whole: In vitro confirmation showed three CMV-associated chains to be CMV antigen specific. The classifier was said to identify cytomegalovirus status with high specificity and sensitivity.

Trimming took 5 bases from V and 5 from J, leaving 21 bases between them. Germline CDR1 is LNHDA and CDR2 is SQIVND (reference sequence). This CDR3 is built from 17 residues. Material for sequencing was PBMCs. The rearrangement links TRBV19 to TRBJ2-2, with D tentatively TRBD1 (7 bases). This sequence was found in a man aged 18 to 30 in good health and CMV-seronegative. The CDR3 protein is CASSPRGRGEWTGELFF. In nucleotides, the CDR3 is TGTGCCAGTAGTCCACGGGGCAGGGGGGAGTGGACCGGGGAGCTGTTTTTT.